This T cell receptor beta chain was profiled in a study of cytomegalovirus exposure and HLA in healthy donors. General study points: Rare TCR sequences dominated, though some public TCRs recurred in many donors. TCR beta chains numbering approximately 150 were designated cytomegalovirus-associated. CMV antigen specificity of a few CMV-associated chains was confirmed in vitro.

The V gene lost 1 base and the J gene lost 1 base, with 8 bases spanning the gap. The germline V gene has CDR1 MNHNS and CDR2 SASEGT. The CDR3 is 15 amino acids. Data came from immunoSEQ multiplex PCR; TCRdb stores just in-frame clones and leaves some out. The sample yields over 100,000 clones, nearly 90% seen once. As regards this clone: The antigen is unknown. The identical CDR3 is also encoded by other nucleotide sequences in the sample.

This TCR was sampled from a man in his thirties or forties in good health and CMV-seronegative. This rearrangement joins TRBV6-1 to TRBJ1-5; TRBD1 might be the D (6 bases). Sequencing was performed on PBMCs. The CDR3 is CASSEGGGSNQPQHF. The CDR3, as DNA: TGTGCCAGCAGTGAAGGAGGGGGAAGCAATCAGCCCCAGCATTTT.